This T cell receptor (beta chain) was obtained from a study of shared clonotypes between healthy human individuals. This CDR3 has 15 residues. CDR1 and CDR2 (germline): SGHDT, YYEEEE. The V end was cut by 5 bases, the J end by 0 bases, with 11 bases between. Healthy HIV-negative adults without recent acute infections or vaccinations served as donors. Every contributor of samples was a Caucasian grown-up residing in Nashville, Tennessee. Naive CD4+ cells were CD45RA-selected; the remaining cells were memory. As originally analysed: Filtering was not the same, since immunoSEQ gave junction-only sequences without quality scores. Profiled with immunoSEQ multiplex PCR; TCRdb holds only in-frame clones, not every one. V and J calls and clone size are those listed in that table; D and trimming were worked out from the DNA. The sample lists some 1 million clones, under 80% occurring once.

The gene calls are TRBV5-6 and TRBJ2-2; D perhaps matches TRBD2 (6 bases). Sequencing input: memory CD4+ T cells sorted from blood. Specified subset: CD45RA-negative fraction. The receptor's source is a man younger than 35 in good health. The CDR3: CASRRGTANTGELFF. DNA of the CDR3: TGTGCCAGCAGACGGGGGACCGCGAACACCGGGGAGCTGTTTTTT.